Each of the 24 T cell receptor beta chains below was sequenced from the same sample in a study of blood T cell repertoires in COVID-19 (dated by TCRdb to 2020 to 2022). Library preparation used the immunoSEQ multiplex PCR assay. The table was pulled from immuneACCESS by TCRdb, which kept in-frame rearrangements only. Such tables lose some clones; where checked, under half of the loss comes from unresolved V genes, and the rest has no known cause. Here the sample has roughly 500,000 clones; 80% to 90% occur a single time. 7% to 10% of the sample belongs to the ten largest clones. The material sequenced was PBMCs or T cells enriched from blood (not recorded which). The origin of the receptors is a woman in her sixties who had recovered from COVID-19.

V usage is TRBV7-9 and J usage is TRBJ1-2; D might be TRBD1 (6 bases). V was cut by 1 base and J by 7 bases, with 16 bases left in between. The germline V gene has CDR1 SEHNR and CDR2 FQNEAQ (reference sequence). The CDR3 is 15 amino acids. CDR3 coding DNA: TGTGCCAGCAGCTTAGAGGCACAGGGTAGGGGTGGCTACACCTTC. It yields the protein CASSLEAQGRGGYTF.

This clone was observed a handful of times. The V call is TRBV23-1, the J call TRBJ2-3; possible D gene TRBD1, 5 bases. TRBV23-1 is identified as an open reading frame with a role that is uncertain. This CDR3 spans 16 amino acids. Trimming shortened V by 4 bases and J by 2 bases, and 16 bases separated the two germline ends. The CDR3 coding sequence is TGCGCCAGCAGTCTAGGGAACAGGACCCTCACAGATACGCAGTATTTT. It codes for CASSLGNRTLTDTQYF.

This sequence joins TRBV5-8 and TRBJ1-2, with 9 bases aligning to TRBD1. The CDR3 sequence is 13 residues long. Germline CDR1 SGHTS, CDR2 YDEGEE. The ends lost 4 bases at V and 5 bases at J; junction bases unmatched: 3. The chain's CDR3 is CASSPGQGYGYTF. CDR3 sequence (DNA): TGTGCCAGCAGCCCGGGACAGGGATATGGCTACACCTTC.

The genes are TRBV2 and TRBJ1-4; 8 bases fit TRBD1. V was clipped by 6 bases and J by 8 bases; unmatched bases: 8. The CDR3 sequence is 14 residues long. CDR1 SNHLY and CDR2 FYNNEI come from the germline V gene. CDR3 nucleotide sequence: TGTGCCAGCAGGGAGACAGGGGTTGGGGAAAAACTGTTTTTT. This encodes CASRETGVGEKLFF.

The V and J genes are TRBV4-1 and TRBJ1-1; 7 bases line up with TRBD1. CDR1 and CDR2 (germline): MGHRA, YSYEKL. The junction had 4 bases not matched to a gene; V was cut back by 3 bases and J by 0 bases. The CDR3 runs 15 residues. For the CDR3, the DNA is TGCGCCAGCAGCCACCCGACAGGGATGAACACTGAAGCTTTCTTT. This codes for CASSHPTGMNTEAFF.

CDR3 DNA: TGTGCCAGCAGCTTAGTCTCCGGGGTCCATGGCTACACCTTC. It translates to CASSLVSGVHGYTF. The chain is built from TRBV11-2 and TRBJ1-2; D uncertain. Trimming took 1 base from V and 6 from J, leaving 12 bases between them. CDR3 size: 14 residues. In germline, CDR1 is SGHAT, CDR2 FQNNGV.

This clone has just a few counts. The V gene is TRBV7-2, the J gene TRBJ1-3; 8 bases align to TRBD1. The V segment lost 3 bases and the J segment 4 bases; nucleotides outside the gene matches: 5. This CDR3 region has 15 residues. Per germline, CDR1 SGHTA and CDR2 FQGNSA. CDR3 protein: CASSFRTGIGNTIYF. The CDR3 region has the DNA TGTGCCAGCAGCTTCAGGACAGGGATCGGAAACACCATATATTTT.

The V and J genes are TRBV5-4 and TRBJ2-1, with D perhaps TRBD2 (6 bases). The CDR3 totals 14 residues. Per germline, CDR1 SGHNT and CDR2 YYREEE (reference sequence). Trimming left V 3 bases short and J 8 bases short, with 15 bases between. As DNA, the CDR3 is TGTGCCAGCAGCTGGGGACTTTTCGGTGATGAGCAGTTCTTC. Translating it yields CASSWGLFGDEQFF.

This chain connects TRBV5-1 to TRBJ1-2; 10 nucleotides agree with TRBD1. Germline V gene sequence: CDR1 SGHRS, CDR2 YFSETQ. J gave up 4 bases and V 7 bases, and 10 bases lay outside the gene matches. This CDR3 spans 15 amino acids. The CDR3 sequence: CASGSGTGAIYGYTF. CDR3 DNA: TGCGCCAGCGGATCCGGGACAGGGGCCATCTATGGCTACACCTTC.

In DNA, the CDR3 is TGTGCCAGCAGTACAACAGGGGGACTAGCGGCGGGTAATGAAAAACTGTTTTTT. It encodes CASSTTGGLAAGNEKLFF. The V and J genes are TRBV2 and TRBJ1-4, with 8 nucleotides matching TRBD1. V shed 5 bases, J shed 4 bases, and the junction held 15 bases outside the gene matches. Germline CDR1 and CDR2: SNHLY and FYNNEI. The CDR3 spans 18 residues.

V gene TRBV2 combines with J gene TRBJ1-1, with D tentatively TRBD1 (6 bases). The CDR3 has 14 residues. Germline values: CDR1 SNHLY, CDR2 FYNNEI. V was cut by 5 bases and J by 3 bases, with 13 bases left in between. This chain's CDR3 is CASSLTGRDTEAFF. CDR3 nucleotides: TGTGCCAGCAGTCTTACAGGGAGGGACACTGAAGCTTTCTTT.

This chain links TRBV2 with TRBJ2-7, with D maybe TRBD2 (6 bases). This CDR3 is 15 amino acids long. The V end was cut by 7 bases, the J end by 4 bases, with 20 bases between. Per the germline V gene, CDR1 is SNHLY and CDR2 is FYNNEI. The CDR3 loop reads CASTLEGGTSYEQYV. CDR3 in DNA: TGTGCCAGCACCCTGGAGGGAGGCACATCTTACGAGCAGTACGTC.

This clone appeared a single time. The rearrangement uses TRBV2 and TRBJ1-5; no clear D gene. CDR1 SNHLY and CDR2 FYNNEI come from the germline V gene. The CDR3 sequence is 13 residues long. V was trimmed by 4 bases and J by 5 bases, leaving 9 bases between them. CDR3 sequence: CASSGESHQPQHF. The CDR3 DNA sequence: TGTGCCAGCAGTGGGGAGAGCCATCAGCCCCAGCATTTT.

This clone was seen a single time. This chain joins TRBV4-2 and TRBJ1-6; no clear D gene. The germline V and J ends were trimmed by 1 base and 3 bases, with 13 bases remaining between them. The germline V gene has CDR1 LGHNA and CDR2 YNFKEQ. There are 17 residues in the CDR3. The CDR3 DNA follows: TGTGCCAGCAGCCAAGGGTCGAATGCCGGCTATAATTCACCCCTCCACTTT. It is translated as CASSQGSNAGYNSPLHF.

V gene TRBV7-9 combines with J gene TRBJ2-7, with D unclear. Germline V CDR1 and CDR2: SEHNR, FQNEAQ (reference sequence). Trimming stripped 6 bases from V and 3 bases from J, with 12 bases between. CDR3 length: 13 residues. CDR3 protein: CASSPSLVYEQYF. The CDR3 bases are TGTGCCAGCAGTCCTAGTCTGGTCTACGAGCAGTACTTC.

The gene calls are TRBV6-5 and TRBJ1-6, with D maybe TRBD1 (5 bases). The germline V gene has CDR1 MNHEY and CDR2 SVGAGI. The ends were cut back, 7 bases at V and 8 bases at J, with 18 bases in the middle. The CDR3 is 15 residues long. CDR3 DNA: TGTGCCAGCAACGGGGGGAACACCGGTGATTCACCCCTCCACTTT. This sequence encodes CASNGGNTGDSPLHF.

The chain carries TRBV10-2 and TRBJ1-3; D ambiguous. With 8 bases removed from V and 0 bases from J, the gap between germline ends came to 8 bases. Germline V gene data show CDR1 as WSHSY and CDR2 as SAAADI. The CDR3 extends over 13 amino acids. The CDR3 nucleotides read TGCGCCAGCGCCGCAGTCTCTGGAAACACCATATATTTT. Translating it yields CASAAVSGNTIYF.

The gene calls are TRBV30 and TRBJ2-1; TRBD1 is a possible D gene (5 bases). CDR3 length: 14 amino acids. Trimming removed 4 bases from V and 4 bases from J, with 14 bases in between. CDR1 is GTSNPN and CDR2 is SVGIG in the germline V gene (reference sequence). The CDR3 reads CAWTKGKGYNEQFF. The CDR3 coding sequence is TGTGCCTGGACTAAGGGGAAAGGTTACAATGAGCAGTTCTTC.

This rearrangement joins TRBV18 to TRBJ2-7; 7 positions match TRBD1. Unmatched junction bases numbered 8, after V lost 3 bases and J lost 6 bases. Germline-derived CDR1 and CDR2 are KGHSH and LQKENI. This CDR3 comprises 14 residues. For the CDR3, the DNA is TGTGCCAGCTCACCCTGGGACAGATCGTCCGAGCAGTACTTC. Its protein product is CASSPWDRSSEQYF.

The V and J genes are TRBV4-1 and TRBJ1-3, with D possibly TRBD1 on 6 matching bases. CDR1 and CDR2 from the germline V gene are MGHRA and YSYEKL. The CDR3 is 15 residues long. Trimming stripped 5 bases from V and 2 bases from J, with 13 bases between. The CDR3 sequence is CASSILPGAGNTIYF. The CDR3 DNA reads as TGCGCCAGCAGCATCCTTCCAGGGGCTGGAAACACCATATATTTT.

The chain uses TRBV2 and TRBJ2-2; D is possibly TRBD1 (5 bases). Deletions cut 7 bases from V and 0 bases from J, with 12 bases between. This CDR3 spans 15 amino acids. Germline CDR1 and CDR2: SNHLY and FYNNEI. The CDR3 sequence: CASTETATNTGELFF. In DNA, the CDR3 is TGTGCCAGCACTGAGACAGCCACGAACACCGGGGAGCTGTTTTTT.

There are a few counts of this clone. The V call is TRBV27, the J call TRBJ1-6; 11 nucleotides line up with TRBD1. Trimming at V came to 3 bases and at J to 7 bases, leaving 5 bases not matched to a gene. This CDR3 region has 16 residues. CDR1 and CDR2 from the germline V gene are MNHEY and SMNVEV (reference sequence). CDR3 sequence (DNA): TGTGCCAGCAGTTTCCGGACAGGGGGCCCCAATTCACCCCTCCACTTT. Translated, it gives CASSFRTGGPNSPLHF.

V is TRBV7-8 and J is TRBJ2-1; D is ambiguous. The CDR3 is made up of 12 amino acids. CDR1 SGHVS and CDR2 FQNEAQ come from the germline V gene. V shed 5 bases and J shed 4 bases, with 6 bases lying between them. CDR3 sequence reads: CASSLNYNEQFF. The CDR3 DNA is TGTGCCAGCAGCCTCAATTACAATGAGCAGTTCTTC.

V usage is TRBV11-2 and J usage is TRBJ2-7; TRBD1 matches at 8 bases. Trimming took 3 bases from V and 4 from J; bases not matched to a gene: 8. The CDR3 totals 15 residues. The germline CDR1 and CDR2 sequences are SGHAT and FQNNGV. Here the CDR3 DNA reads TGTGCCAGCAGCTTCGGGGCAGGGGGCTCGTACGAGCAGTACTTC. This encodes CASSFGAGGSYEQYF.